This TCR beta chain was profiled in a study of cytomegalovirus exposure and HLA in healthy donors. Turning to the study itself: Early released data had around 89 million unique TCRs, all coming from HLA-typed donors.

Points from the study as a whole: Within a later analysis, the majority of CMV-associated TCR beta chains appeared HLA-restricted. Near-uniform donor sequencing depth was presumed by presence/absence analyses.

Germline V gene data show CDR1 as SQVTM and CDR2 as ANQGSEA. The V and J ends lost 3 bases and 0 bases, in that order; junction bases with no gene match: 7. The CDR3 length is 16 residues. Note on this clone: Its antigen is not known.

Donors counted as nominally healthy when sampled, yet unrecorded immune exposures were likely. With 60 Vbeta and 13 Jbeta primers, the PCR was carried out. Repertoires were generated with immunoSEQ multiplex PCR, while TCRdb's copy carries only in-frame clones and drops some. Of around 68,000 clones detected, roughly 70% appear once; the ten largest clones hold approximately 11%. This rearrangement joins TRBV29-1 to TRBJ1-3; 8 nucleotides agree with TRBD1. This sequence was found in a woman in her 30s in good health and CMV-seronegative. Sequencing was carried out using PBMCs. CDR3 DNA sequence: TGCAGCGTTGAGGCAGGGGGCCACCTCTCTGGAAACACCATATATTTT. This translates into CSVEAGGHLSGNTIYF.